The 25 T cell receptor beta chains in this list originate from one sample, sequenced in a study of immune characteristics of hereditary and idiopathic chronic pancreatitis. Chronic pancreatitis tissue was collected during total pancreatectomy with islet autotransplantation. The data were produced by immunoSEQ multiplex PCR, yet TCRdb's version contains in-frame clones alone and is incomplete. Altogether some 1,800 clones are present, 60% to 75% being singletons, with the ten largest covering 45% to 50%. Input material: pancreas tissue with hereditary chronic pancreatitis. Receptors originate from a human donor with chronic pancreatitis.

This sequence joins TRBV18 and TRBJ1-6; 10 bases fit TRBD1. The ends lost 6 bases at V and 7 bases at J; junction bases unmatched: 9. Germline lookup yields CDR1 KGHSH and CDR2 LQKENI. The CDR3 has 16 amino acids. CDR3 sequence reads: CASSYGSGQGNSPLHF. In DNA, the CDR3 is TGTGCCAGCTCTTACGGATCGGGACAGGGGAATTCACCCCTCCACTTT.

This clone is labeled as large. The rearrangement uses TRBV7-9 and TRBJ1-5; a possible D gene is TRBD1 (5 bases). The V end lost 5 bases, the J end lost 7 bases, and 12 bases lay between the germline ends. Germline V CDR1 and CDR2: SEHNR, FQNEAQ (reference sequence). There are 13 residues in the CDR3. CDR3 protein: CASSRGKVQPQHF. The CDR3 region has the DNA TGTGCCAGCAGCCGGGGGAAGGTACAGCCCCAGCATTTT.

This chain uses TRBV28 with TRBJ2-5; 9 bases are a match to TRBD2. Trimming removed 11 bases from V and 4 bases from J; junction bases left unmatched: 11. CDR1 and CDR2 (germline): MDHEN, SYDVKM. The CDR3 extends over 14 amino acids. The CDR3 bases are TGTGCCGTCAAGAGCGGGAGGTCTCCAGAGACCCAGTACTTC. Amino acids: CAVKSGRSPETQYF.

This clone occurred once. The CDR3 protein is CASSQQGQGSYEQYF. CDR3 sequence (DNA): TGCGCCAGCAGCCAACAGGGGCAGGGATCCTACGAGCAGTACTTC. The rearrangement links TRBV4-1 to TRBJ2-7; tentatively, D is TRBD1 (6 bases). The CDR3 runs to 15 residues. Germline V lookup: CDR1 MGHRA, CDR2 YSYEKL. The V end lost 2 bases, the J end lost 1 base, and 12 bases lay between the germline ends.

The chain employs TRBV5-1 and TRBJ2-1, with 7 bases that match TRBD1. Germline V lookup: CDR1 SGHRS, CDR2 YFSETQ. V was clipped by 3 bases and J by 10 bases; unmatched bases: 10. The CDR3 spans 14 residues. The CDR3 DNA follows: TGCGCCAGCAGCTCCACACGGAGCAGGGGGGAGCAGTTCTTC. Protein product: CASSSTRSRGEQFF.

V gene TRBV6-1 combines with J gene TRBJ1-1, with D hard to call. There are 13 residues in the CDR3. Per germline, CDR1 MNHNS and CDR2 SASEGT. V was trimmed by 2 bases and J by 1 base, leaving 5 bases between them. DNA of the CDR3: TGTGCCAGCAGTGAAAGTCAGAACACTGAAGCTTTCTTT. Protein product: CASSESQNTEAFF.

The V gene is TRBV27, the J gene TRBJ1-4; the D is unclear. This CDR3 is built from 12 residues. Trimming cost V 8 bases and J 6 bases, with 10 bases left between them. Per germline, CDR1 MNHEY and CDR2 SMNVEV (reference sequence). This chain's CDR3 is CASRGMDEKLFF. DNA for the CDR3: TGTGCCAGCCGCGGGATGGATGAAAAACTGTTTTTT.

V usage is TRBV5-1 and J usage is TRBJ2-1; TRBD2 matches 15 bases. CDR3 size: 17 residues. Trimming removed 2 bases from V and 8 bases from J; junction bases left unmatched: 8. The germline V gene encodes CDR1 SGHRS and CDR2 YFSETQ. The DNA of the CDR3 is TGCGCCAGCAGCTTAAGGACTAGCGGGAGGGCCGGGGATGAGCAGTTCTTC. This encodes CASSLRTSGRAGDEQFF.

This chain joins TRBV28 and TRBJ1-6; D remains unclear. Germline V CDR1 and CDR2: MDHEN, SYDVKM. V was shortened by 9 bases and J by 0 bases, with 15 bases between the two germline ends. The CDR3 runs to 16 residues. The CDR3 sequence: CASTDRTSSYNSPLHF. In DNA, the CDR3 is TGTGCCAGTACAGACCGAACAAGCTCCTATAATTCACCCCTCCACTTT.

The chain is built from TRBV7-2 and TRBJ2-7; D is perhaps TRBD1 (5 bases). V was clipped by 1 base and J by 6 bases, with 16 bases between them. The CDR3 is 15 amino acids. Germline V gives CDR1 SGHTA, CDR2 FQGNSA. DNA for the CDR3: TGTGCCAGCAGCTTAGGGGGCAGGGTGGCAGCCGAGCAGTACTTC. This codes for CASSLGGRVAAEQYF.

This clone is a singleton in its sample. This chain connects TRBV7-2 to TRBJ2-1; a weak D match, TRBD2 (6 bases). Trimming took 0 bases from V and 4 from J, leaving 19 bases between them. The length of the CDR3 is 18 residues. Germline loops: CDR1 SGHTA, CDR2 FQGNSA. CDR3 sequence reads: CASSLARGGVKGYNEQFF. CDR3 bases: TGTGCCAGCAGCTTAGCGCGTGGCGGGGTAAAGGGATACAATGAGCAGTTCTTC.

CDR3 in DNA: TGTGCCAGCAGGCCGACATTGACACATTACGAGCAGTACTTC. Translation: CASRPTLTHYEQYF. The chain links TRBV3-1 (or the pseudogene TRBV3-2) to TRBJ2-7; D remains unclear. The germline CDR1 and CDR2 sequences are LGHDT and YNNKEL (reference sequence). The CDR3 has 14 amino acids. The V end was cut by 6 bases, the J end by 4 bases, with 16 bases between.

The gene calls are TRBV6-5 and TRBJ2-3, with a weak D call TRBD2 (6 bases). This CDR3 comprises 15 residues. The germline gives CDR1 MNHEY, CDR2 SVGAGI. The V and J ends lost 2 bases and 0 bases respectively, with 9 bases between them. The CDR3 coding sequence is TGTGCCAGCAGTTACGCGGGACCCAGCACAGATACGCAGTATTTT. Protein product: CASSYAGPSTDTQYF.

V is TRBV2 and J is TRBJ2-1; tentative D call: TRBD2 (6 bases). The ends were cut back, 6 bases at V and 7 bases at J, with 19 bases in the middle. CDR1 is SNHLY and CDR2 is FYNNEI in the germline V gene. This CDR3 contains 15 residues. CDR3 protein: CASRILAGLFNEQFF. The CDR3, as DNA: TGTGCCAGCAGAATACTCGCGGGACTTTTTAATGAGCAGTTCTTC.

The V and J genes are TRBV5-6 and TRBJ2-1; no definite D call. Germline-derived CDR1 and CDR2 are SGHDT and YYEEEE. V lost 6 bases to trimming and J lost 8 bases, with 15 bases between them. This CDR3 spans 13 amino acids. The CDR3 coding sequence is TGTGCCAGCACCCCGTCCGGTTTGGATGAGCAGTTCTTC. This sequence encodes CASTPSGLDEQFF. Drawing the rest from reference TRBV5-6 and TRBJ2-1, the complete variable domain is DAGVTQSPTHLIKTRGQQVTLRCSPKSGHDTVSWYQQALGQGPQFIFQYYEEEERQRGNFPDRFSGHQFPNYSSELNVNALLLGDSALYLCASTPSGLDEQFFGPGTRLTVL.

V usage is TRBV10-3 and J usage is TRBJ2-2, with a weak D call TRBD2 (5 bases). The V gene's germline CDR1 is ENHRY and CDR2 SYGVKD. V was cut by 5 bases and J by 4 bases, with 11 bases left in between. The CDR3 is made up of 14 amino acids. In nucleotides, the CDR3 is TGTGCCATCAGTTATAGCGAAATCACCGGGGAGCTGTTTTTT. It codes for CAISYSEITGELFF.

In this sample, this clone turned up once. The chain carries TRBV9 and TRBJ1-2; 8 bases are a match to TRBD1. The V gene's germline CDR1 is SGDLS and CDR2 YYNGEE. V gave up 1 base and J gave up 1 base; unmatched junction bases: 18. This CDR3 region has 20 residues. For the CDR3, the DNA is TGTGCCAGCAGCGTACAGGGGGCAGGGACCGAGCCCCTCTTTAACTATGGCTACACCTTC. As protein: CASSVQGAGTEPLFNYGYTF.

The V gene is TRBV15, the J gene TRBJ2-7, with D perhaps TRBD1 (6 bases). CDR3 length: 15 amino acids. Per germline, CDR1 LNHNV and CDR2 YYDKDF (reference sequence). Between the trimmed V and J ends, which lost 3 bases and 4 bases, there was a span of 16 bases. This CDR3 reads CATSRDIGGSYEQYF. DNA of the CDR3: TGTGCCACCAGCAGGGACATAGGGGGATCGTACGAGCAGTACTTC.

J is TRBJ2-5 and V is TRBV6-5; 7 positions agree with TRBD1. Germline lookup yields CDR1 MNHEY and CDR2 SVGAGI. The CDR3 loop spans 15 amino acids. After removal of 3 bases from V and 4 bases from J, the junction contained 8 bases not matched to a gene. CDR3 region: CASSYVTGAGETQYF. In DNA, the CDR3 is TGTGCCAGCAGTTATGTCACAGGGGCGGGAGAGACCCAGTACTTC.

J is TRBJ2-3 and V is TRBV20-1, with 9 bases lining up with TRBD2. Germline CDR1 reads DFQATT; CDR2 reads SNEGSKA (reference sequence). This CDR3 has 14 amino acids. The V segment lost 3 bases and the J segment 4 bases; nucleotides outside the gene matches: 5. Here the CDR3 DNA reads TGCAGTGCTAGTTGGCGGGAGGGCCCAGATACGCAGTATTTT. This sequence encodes CSASWREGPDTQYF.

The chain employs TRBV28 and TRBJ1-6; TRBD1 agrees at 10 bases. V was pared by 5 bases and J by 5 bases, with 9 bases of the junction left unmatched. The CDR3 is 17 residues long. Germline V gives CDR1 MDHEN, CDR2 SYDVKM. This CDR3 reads CASSGRTGGFNNSPLHF. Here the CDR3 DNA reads TGTGCCAGCAGTGGTAGGACAGGGGGGTTTAATAATTCACCCCTCCACTTT. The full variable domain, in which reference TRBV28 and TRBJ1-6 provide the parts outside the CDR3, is DVKVTQSSRYLVKRTGEKVFLECVQDMDHENMFWYRQDPGLGLRLIYFSYDVKMKEKGDIPEGYSVSREKKERFSLILESASTNQTSMYLCASSGRTGGFNNSPLHFGNGTRLTVT.

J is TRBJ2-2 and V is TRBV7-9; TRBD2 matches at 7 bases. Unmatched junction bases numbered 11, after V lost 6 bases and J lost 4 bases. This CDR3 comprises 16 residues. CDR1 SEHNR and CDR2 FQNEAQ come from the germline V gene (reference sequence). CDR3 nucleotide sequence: TGTGCCAGCAGGGAACTGGGCGGGGGTAGCACCGGGGAGCTGTTTTTT. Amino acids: CASRELGGGSTGELFF. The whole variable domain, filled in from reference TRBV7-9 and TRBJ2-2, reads DTGVSQNPRHKITKRGQNVTFRCDPISEHNRLYWYRQTLGQGPEFLTYFQNEAQLEKSRLLSDRFSAERPKGSFSTLEIQRTEQGDSAMYLCASRELGGGSTGELFFGEGSRLTVL.

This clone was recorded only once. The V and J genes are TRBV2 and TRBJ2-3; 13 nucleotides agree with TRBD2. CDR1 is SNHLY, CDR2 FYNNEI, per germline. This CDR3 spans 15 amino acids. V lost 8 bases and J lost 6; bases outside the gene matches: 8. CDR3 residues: CASGAGLAGADTQYF. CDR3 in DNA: TGTGCCAGCGGCGCCGGACTAGCGGGAGCGGATACGCAGTATTTT.

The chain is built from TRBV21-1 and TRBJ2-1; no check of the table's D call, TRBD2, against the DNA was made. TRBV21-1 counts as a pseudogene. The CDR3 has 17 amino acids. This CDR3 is CASSKRPLAGVYNEQFF. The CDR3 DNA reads TGTGCCAGCAGCAAAAGGCCTTTAGCGGGAGTCTACAATGAGCAGTTCTTC.

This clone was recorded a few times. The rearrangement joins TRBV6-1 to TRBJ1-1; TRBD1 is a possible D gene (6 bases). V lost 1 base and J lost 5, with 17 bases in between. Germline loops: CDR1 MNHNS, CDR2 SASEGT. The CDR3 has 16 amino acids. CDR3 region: CASSEEVDSVRTEAFF. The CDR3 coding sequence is TGTGCCAGCAGTGAAGAGGTGGACAGTGTAAGGACTGAAGCTTTCTTT.